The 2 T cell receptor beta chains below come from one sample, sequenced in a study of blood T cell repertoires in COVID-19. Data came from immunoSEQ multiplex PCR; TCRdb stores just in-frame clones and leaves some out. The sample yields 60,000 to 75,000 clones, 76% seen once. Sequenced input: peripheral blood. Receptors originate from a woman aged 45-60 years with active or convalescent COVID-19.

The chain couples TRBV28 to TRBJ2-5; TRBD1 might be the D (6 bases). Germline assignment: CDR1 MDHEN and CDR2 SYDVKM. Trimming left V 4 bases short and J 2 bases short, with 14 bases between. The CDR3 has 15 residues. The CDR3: CASSSRSQGQETQYF. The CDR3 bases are TGTGCCAGCAGTTCCCGCAGCCAGGGGCAAGAGACCCAGTACTTC.

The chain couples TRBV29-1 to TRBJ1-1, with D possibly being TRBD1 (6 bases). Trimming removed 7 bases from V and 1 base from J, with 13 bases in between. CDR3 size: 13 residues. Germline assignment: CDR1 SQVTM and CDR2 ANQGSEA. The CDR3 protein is CSAHRGANTEAFF. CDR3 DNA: TGCAGCGCCCACCGGGGGGCGAACACTGAAGCTTTCTTT.